A single T cell receptor (beta chain) is shown here with its context. This clone was seen only once. The antigen this receptor binds is unknown. Base qualities are missing; no much larger clone stands one base away. Through the immunoSEQ TRB Survey service, multiplex V and J primers were used to amplify rearranged CDR3 beta regions from genomic DNA. To keep sequencing depth the same across samples, survey-level depth of up to 500,000 reads per sample was applied. The libraries were purified and pooled, then sequenced using Illumina technology. Per the authors' processing: immunoSEQ online tools were used for productive clonality, sample overlap, pairwise scatters, CDR3 beta length, V/D/J gene usage and productiveness. Calculated diversity was the number of unique rearrangements divided by total templates times 100; Shannon and Simpson indices were also computed. Principal component analysis was performed on Z-score normalized data with the R prcomp function and the ggbiplot package. Morisita's index was used to quantify the clonal overlap between blood and rectum within each subject. This is the immuneACCESS table as TCRdb keeps it, with only in-frame sequences that have V and J called. A part of the clones is gone; compared with another copy, unresolved V genes explain less than half, and the rest is unexplained. Clone size and the V and J calls come from that table; the DNA yielded D and trimming. The sample includes tens of thousands of clones, with over 60% observed a single time. Around a sixth of the sample goes to the ten largest clones.

These data belong to a study of pediatric ulcerative colitis (dated by TCRdb to the late 2010s). Study-level background: Of the ulcerative colitis patients, about 7 had pancolitis and two had left-sided colitis, and histology in every patient was consistent with ulcerative colitis. From nine newly diagnosed, treatment-naive pediatric ulcerative colitis patients and a few non-IBD control children, paired blood and rectal samples were collected. By Pediatric Ulcerative Colitis Activity Index, two patients had mild disease, several had moderate disease and three had acute severe colitis.

What the study reported, not specific to this receptor: A couple of rectal CDR3 clonotypes turned up in every ulcerative colitis patient but in none of the controls. Because repertoires were derived from total lymphocyte DNA, patterns in rare subsets such as regulatory T cells may not have been reflected. Controls, mild-moderate and acute severe colitis patients were separated by rectal repertoire features, and reduced rectal diversity due to clonal expansions was observed in acute severe colitis. Only a few individuals were included in the healthy control group, which was small. Blood-derived T cells may have been included in rectal pinch biopsies, especially in patients with overt colitis. Significantly higher autologous blood-rectal clonal overlap was found in ulcerative colitis patients than in controls, which suggested increased T cell trafficking to inflamed tissue. For technical reasons, the blood samples of a couple of patients yielded substantially fewer templates, so those samples were excluded from the blood-rectal overlap analysis.

Relative to germline, V is 10 bases shorter and J is 0 bases shorter, with 12 bases between their ends. CDR1 and CDR2, per the germline V gene (reference sequence), are MNHNY and SVGAGI. The CDR3 contains 13 residues, cysteine and phenylalanine counted. The only DNA kept is the CDR3, 39 bases in frame from the first base. During colonoscopy, one to two rectal pinch biopsies were obtained for research purposes. Before the diagnostic colonoscopy, none of the ulcerative colitis patients had been given any immunosuppressive medication. Before DNA isolation, rectal biopsies were subjected to proteinase K digestion. The Wizard kit (Promega) was used to extract genomic DNA from the blood and intestinal samples.

The sequence derives from a boy aged 5-17 years with severe ulcerative colitis. The chain was built from TRBV6-6 and TRBJ1-2; the D gene remains uncertain. Material: gut tissue. The DNA reads as follows: TGTGCCACCGGGGTACGGGCTAACTATGGCTACACCTTC. Translation gives CATGVRANYGYTF.